The 17 T cell receptor beta chains below come from one sample, sequenced in a study of cytomegalovirus exposure and HLA in healthy donors. PCR primers comprised 60 Vbeta and 13 Jbeta primers. Assay used: immunoSEQ multiplex PCR; TCRdb lists only in-frame clones, some missing. The table for this sample gives under 200,000 clones. The sequenced sample consisted of PBMCs. The receptors here all came from a man aged 30-40 years in good health and CMV-seronegative.

This chain connects TRBV28 to TRBJ1-2, with TRBD1 matching 7 bases. Germline V lookup: CDR1 MDHEN, CDR2 SYDVKM. This CDR3 is built from 13 residues. V trimming: 6 bases; J trimming: 5 bases; junction bases outside the gene matches: 6. CDR3: CASSRDSKYGYTF. In DNA, the CDR3 is TGTGCCAGCAGCAGGGACAGCAAATATGGCTACACCTTC.

V gene TRBV7-6 combines with J gene TRBJ2-7; 11 bases match TRBD1. J lost 3 bases, V lost 5 bases, and 9 bases had no gene match. Germline CDR1 SGHVS, CDR2 FNYEAQ. The CDR3 is 16 amino acids. The CDR3 sequence is CASSGRGGTGGYEQYF. The CDR3 DNA follows: TGTGCCAGCAGCGGGAGAGGCGGGACAGGGGGCTACGAGCAGTACTTC.

This sequence joins TRBV6-1 and TRBJ2-1; maybe TRBD2 (6 bases). Germline CDR1 and CDR2: MNHNS and SASEGT. The length of the CDR3 is 14 residues. The V end lost 5 bases, the J end lost 4 bases, and 12 bases lay between the germline ends. The CDR3 is CASSNDGGYNEQFF. The DNA of the CDR3 is TGTGCCAGCAGTAATGACGGAGGGTACAATGAGCAGTTCTTC.

The V and J genes are TRBV2 and TRBJ2-5, with a tentative D call TRBD2 (6 bases). CDR1 and CDR2 (germline): SNHLY, FYNNEI. The CDR3 loop spans 13 amino acids. Between the trimmed V and J ends, which lost 8 bases and 0 bases, there was a span of 10 bases. CDR3 sequence (DNA): TGTGCCAGCGTGGCGGGGCACCAAGAGACCCAGTACTTC. This gives the protein CASVAGHQETQYF.

V usage is TRBV9 and J usage is TRBJ1-1; TRBD1 matches at 9 bases. Per germline, CDR1 SGDLS and CDR2 YYNGEE. The CDR3 has 11 residues. V trimming: 7 bases; J trimming: 10 bases; junction bases outside the gene matches: 5. CDR3 in amino acids: CASGDREVAFF. The DNA for the CDR3 is TGTGCCAGCGGGGACAGGGAGGTAGCTTTCTTT.

The chain carries TRBV29-1 and TRBJ2-5; 7 positions agree with TRBD1. There are 12 residues in the CDR3. CDR1 is SQVTM, CDR2 ANQGSEA, per germline. Trimming removed 6 bases from V and 1 base from J; junction bases left unmatched: 2. CDR3 in DNA: TGCAGCGTCGGGACAGTCCAAGAGACCCAGTACTTC. This codes for CSVGTVQETQYF.

V and J are TRBV4-3 and TRBJ2-5, with D tentatively TRBD2 (5 bases). This CDR3 comprises 16 residues. Trimming stripped 2 bases from V and 3 bases from J, with 16 bases between. Germline-derived CDR1 and CDR2 are LGHNA and YSLEER. CDR3 sequence: CASSQLPSTEKETQYF. The CDR3 nucleotides are TGCGCCAGCAGCCAACTTCCTAGCACAGAGAAAGAGACCCAGTACTTC.

The chain joins TRBV4-1 to TRBJ1-6; maybe TRBD1 (6 bases). The CDR3 loop spans 15 amino acids. Germline V gene data show CDR1 as MGHRA and CDR2 as YSYEKL. Trimming left V 0 bases short and J 8 bases short, with 11 bases between. The CDR3 region is CASSQEGGAHSPLHF. The CDR3, as DNA: TGCGCCAGCAGCCAAGAAGGGGGGGCGCATTCACCCCTCCACTTT.

The chain recombines TRBV2 with TRBJ2-7, with a tentative D call TRBD2 (5 bases). CDR3 length: 14 amino acids. V was pared by 9 bases and J by 1 base, with 16 bases between. Germline assignment: CDR1 SNHLY and CDR2 FYNNEI. The CDR3 sequence is CASRIATKSYEQYF. The CDR3, as DNA: TGTGCCAGTCGAATAGCGACAAAATCCTACGAGCAGTACTTC. Full variable domain (rest looked up from reference TRBV2 and TRBJ2-7): EPEVTQTPSHQVTQMGQEVILRCVPISNHLYFYWYRQILGQKVEFLVSFYNNEISEKSEIFDDQFSVERPDGSNFTLKIRSTKLEDSAMYFCASRIATKSYEQYFGPGTRLTVT.

The rearrangement links TRBV7-9 to TRBJ2-5, with a weak D call TRBD2 (6 bases). CDR1 and CDR2 (germline): SEHNR, FQNEAQ (reference sequence). CDR3 length equals 14 residues. V lost 3 bases and J lost 9, with 17 bases in between. CDR3 coding DNA: TGTGCCAGCAGCTTGTCCGGGACTCTCGCGGCCCAGTACTTC. Protein product: CASSLSGTLAAQYF.

The chain recombines TRBV5-6 with TRBJ2-7; D is possibly TRBD1 (6 bases). Germline-derived CDR1 and CDR2 are SGHDT and YYEEEE. Trimming removed 2 bases at V and 7 bases at J, with 10 bases between. This CDR3 has 12 amino acids. The CDR3 loop reads CASSLGQSEQYF. As DNA, the CDR3 is TGTGCCAGCAGCTTAGGACAGTCTGAGCAGTACTTC.

The V gene is TRBV14, the J gene TRBJ1-2; no definite D call. Deletions cut 2 bases from V and 7 bases from J, with 17 bases between. This CDR3 has 15 amino acids. Germline CDR1 SGHDN, CDR2 FVKESK. The CDR3 DNA reads as TGTGCCAGCAGCCAAAATACGTTGCCCTCTATTGGCTACACCTTC. It yields the protein CASSQNTLPSIGYTF.

The chain has TRBV5-1 and TRBJ1-2; no clear D. CDR3 length: 16 residues. V was shortened by 4 bases and J by 5 bases, with 21 bases between the two germline ends. The germline gives CDR1 SGHRS, CDR2 YFSETQ. The CDR3 coding sequence is TGCGCCAGCAGCCAAGACCCAGCTCTAAGCGTTTATGGCTACACCTTC. Its protein product is CASSQDPALSVYGYTF.

This sequence joins TRBV27 and TRBJ2-3; TRBD2 agrees at 11 bases. This CDR3 region has 15 residues. The V gene end was trimmed by 2 bases and the J gene end by 7 bases; junction bases not matched to a gene: 5. Germline CDR1 is MNHEY and CDR2 is SMNVEV (reference sequence). The CDR3 protein is CASSLGSGRVNTQYF. CDR3 DNA sequence: TGTGCCAGCAGTTTAGGTAGCGGGAGGGTAAATACGCAGTATTTT.

The V and J genes are TRBV6-4 and TRBJ2-3; D may be TRBD1 (6 bases). Germline lookup yields CDR1 MRHNA and CDR2 SNTAGT. The CDR3 is 14 amino acids. The germline V and J ends were trimmed by 8 bases and 2 bases, with 14 bases remaining between them. The CDR3 sequence is CASSAGDATDTQYF. The CDR3 region has the DNA TGTGCCAGCTCCGCAGGGGATGCCACAGATACGCAGTATTTT.

V is TRBV9 and J is TRBJ2-5, with D perhaps TRBD2 (5 bases). The germline gives CDR1 SGDLS, CDR2 YYNGEE. Trimming removed 4 bases at V and 5 bases at J, with 15 bases between. This CDR3 is 14 amino acids long. CDR3 sequence (DNA): TGTGCCAGCAGCCCGCGGACTCTATCCGAGACCCAGTACTTC. This gives the protein CASSPRTLSETQYF.

V usage is TRBV28 and J usage is TRBJ1-4, with 7 bases identical to TRBD1. Germline loops: CDR1 MDHEN, CDR2 SYDVKM. This CDR3 is built from 14 residues. V trimming: 6 bases; J trimming: 7 bases; junction bases outside the gene matches: 8. DNA for the CDR3: TGTGCCAGCAGGTGGGACAGTCGGGCTGAAAAACTGTTTTTT. It codes for CASRWDSRAEKLFF.